The entry that follows covers one T cell receptor (beta chain) sequence. The data were taken from a study of blood T cell repertoires in COVID-19. Overall study context: Acute and convalescent COVID-19 samples came from the United States, Italy and Spain. T cells, B-cell-depleted T cells, or PBMCs supplied cDNA or gDNA.

Original data processing: Amplification from reference gene primers served as the basis for estimated nucleated cell counts. The table came from immunoSEQ multiplex PCR; TCRdb's copy has only in-frame clones and leaves some out. V, J and clone size were drawn from that table, and D and trimming were deduced from the DNA. The sample has under 85,000 clones, over 70% seen once. The V gene's germline CDR1 is SNHLY and CDR2 FYNNEI. The CDR3 is 14 residues long. The germline V and J ends were trimmed by 5 bases and 7 bases, with 15 bases remaining between them. J is TRBJ2-1 and V is TRBV2, with D possibly matching TRBD1 (5 bases). The TCR originated in a middle-aged man with acute or convalescent COVID-19. Material: peripheral blood. This chain's CDR3 is CASSRGPARNEQFF. The DNA of the CDR3 is TGTGCCAGCAGTAGGGGCCCAGCAAGGAATGAGCAGTTCTTC.